These T cell receptor beta chains were read from a single sample in a study of blood T cell repertoires in COVID-19. TCRdb keeps only in-frame clones here, not all; method: immunoSEQ multiplex PCR. The table records roughly 240,000 clones, over 80% of them present only once. The specimen was PBMCs or T cells enriched from blood (not recorded which). The source of these receptors is a woman younger than 45 with acute COVID-19. The conserved cysteine and the conserved F or W are not part of the CDR3 here.

TRBV23-1	13	TRBJ2-7	ASSQSGLEDYEQY
TRBV11-3	13	TRBJ1-2	ASSPPRDRRYGYT
TRBV11-2	16	TRBJ2-6	ASSLTGDLSSGANVLT
TRBV11-2	11	TRBJ2-7	ASSVSTGNRKY
TRBV5-1	14	TRBJ1-1	ASSLEPGQGNTEAF
TRBV5-6	11	TRBJ1-1	ASSLEGATEAF
TRBV12-5	14	TRBJ1-6	ASGRSDSTYNSPLH
TRBV18	12	TRBJ1-4	ASSAPGANEKLF
TRBV2	13	TRBJ1-5	ASSEAGWGPQPQH
TRBV10-3	14	TRBJ2-1	AISGPGLAAYNEQF
TRBV19	14	TRBJ1-6	ASSITRQGGNSPLH
TRBV7-2	11	TRBJ2-5	ASSSSRGETQY
TRBV4-1	14	TRBJ1-2	ASSQDRGLLDYGYT
TRBV29-1	11	TRBJ1-5	SVGPGQNQPQH
TRBV4-3	11	TRBJ2-7	ASSPERGYEQY
TRBV12-5	20	TRBJ1-5	ASGLVIGDRGFATSSNQPQH
TRBV6-1	12	TRBJ1-1	ASSEVDRNTEAF
TRBV10-3	12	TRBJ2-1	AISLAGGINEQF
TRBV11-2	13	TRBJ2-1	ASSLGTGRYNEQF
TRBV7-8	16	TRBJ1-5	ASSLRVNRDRHNQPQH
TRBV28	12	TRBJ1-2	ASSSLRGNYGYT
TRBV15	11	TRBJ1-4	ATSKQHNEKLF
TRBV4-1	15	TRBJ2-1	ASSLGLAGAAMHEQF
TRBV9	14	TRBJ2-3	ASSVVSEPSTDTQY
TRBV9	16	TRBJ2-2	ASSGGTSGGPNTGELF
TRBV12-3/TRBV12-4	11	TRBJ2-3	ASSTDSADTQY